This T cell receptor (beta chain) was documented in a study of beta chain features in type 1 diabetes. Notes on the study in general: Within the patient group, naive, central memory and Treg TCRB repertoires appeared more similar to each other than within healthy donors. VDJ junctions sequenced from type 1 diabetes patients showed fewer insertions and more deletions.

As concerns this clone: Its target is unknown.

cDNA synthesis used the whole RNA isolate, giving expressed TCRB sequences. Assay used: immunoSEQ multiplex PCR; TCRdb lists only in-frame clones, some missing. The profile shows over 700,000 clones, roughly a sixth of them singletons. Populations isolated by sorting all had purity greater than 95%. This CDR3 has 14 amino acids. The germline CDR1 and CDR2 sequences are SGHTA and FQGTGA. V was cut by 6 bases and J by 1 base, with 12 bases left in between. This receptor was taken from a woman between 18 and 29 years old in good health. V gene TRBV7-3 combines with J gene TRBJ1-1, with D perhaps matching TRBD1 (5 bases). Source material: naive CD4+ T cells from blood. The CDR3 region is CASRIGHENTEAFF. For the CDR3, the DNA is TGTGCCAGCAGAATAGGACATGAGAACACTGAAGCTTTCTTT.